These 30 T cell receptor beta chains originate from one sample sequenced in a study of T cell changes during pregnancy in multiple sclerosis. Repertoires were generated with immunoSEQ multiplex PCR, while TCRdb's copy carries only in-frame clones and drops some. The table lists approximately 100,000 clones, less than 95% of them singletons, with 1.5% to 2% in the top ten. The source was peripheral blood, collected before pregnancy. The receptors here all came from a female donor with multiple sclerosis, enrolled in a pregnancy study.

CDR3 coding DNA: TGTGCCAGCAGCCCCGGGGGCGGGGGGGCCTACGAGCAGTACTTC. Protein sequence: CASSPGGGGAYEQYF. The J gene is TRBJ2-7, the V gene TRBV9, with 9 bases matching TRBD2. This CDR3 region has 15 residues. CDR1 is SGDLS and CDR2 is YYNGEE in the germline V gene. V was pared by 4 bases and J by 2 bases, with 7 bases of the junction left unmatched.

The genes are TRBV28 and TRBJ2-2; TRBD2 aligns across 8 bases. The CDR3 covers 16 residues. V shed 4 bases, J shed 8 bases, and the junction held 12 bases outside the gene matches. Germline CDR1 and CDR2: MDHEN and SYDVKM. CDR3 sequence: CASSSPGLVISGELFF. The CDR3, as DNA: TGTGCCAGCAGTTCCCCGGGACTAGTGATCTCGGGGGAGCTGTTTTTT.

J is TRBJ2-1 and V is TRBV5-4; TRBD2 aligns across 10 bases. Germline V lookup: CDR1 SGHNT, CDR2 YYREEE (reference sequence). The CDR3 loop spans 16 amino acids. The ends lost 3 bases at V and 3 bases at J; junction bases unmatched: 6. The CDR3 region has the DNA TGTGCCAGCAGCTCGGAGCGGGGGGGTTTCTACAATGAGCAGTTCTTC. This sequence encodes CASSSERGGFYNEQFF.

The V and J genes are TRBV6-1 and TRBJ2-7; 10 bases map to TRBD2. Trimming at V came to 10 bases and at J to 3 bases, leaving 12 bases not matched to a gene. Germline-derived CDR1 and CDR2 are MNHNS and SASEGT. The CDR3 contains 15 residues. CDR3 coding DNA: TGTGCCACCAGGCGTCTAGCGGGGGCGGTCTACGAGCAGTACTTC. Translation gives CATRRLAGAVYEQYF.

This chain uses TRBV5-6 with TRBJ2-5; D perhaps matches TRBD2 (7 bases). The CDR3 length is 18 residues. The V and J ends lost 4 bases and 4 bases respectively, with 26 bases between them. The germline V gene encodes CDR1 SGHDT and CDR2 YYEEEE. CDR3 protein: CASSPSKAGAVSRETQYF. The CDR3, as DNA: TGTGCCAGCAGCCCCAGTAAGGCGGGGGCTGTCAGCCGAGAGACCCAGTACTTC.

The V call is TRBV5-6, the J call TRBJ2-2; D unresolved. From germline, CDR1 is SGHDT and CDR2 YYEEEE. The CDR3 has 13 residues. Trimming took off 4 bases at V and 6 bases at J, with 10 bases between the two ends. The CDR3 is CASSPNRAGELFF. The CDR3 nucleotides read TGTGCCAGCAGCCCGAATAGAGCCGGGGAGCTGTTTTTT.

J is TRBJ1-3 and V is TRBV4-3; D may be TRBD1 (5 bases). The CDR3 totals 14 residues. CDR1 is LGHNA, CDR2 YSLEER, per germline. Deletions cut 4 bases from V and 8 bases from J, with 15 bases between. This chain's CDR3 is CASSLDLGEDTIYF. CDR3 sequence (DNA): TGCGCCAGCAGCCTGGACCTAGGGGAGGACACCATATATTTT.

This chain connects TRBV19 to TRBJ2-2; 9 positions agree with TRBD2. The V and J ends lost 7 bases and 16 bases, in that order; junction bases with no gene match: 13. Germline assignment: CDR1 LNHDA and CDR2 SQIVND (reference sequence). This CDR3 region has 13 residues. The CDR3 reads CASIQRGGLAPFF. CDR3 in DNA: TGTGCCAGTATCCAAAGGGGGGGACTAGCACCGTTTTTT.

The chain has TRBV5-4 and TRBJ2-1; D is unclear. This CDR3 has 13 amino acids. Trimming cost V 4 bases and J 9 bases, with 14 bases left between them. Germline V lookup: CDR1 SGHNT, CDR2 YYREEE (reference sequence). CDR3 amino acids: CASSTPIRSEQFF. The DNA of the CDR3 is TGTGCCAGCAGCACCCCGATTAGGAGTGAGCAGTTCTTC.

The chain employs TRBV9 and TRBJ2-7; D is perhaps TRBD2 (7 bases). CDR1 is SGDLS and CDR2 is YYNGEE in the germline V gene. The V and J ends lost 3 bases and 3 bases respectively, with 16 bases between them. CDR3 size: 15 residues. CDR3 sequence (DNA): TGTGCCAGCAGCGGGGGGGCGGGGGAATTCTACGAGCAGTACTTC. Protein sequence: CASSGGAGEFYEQYF.

The chain links TRBV27 to TRBJ1-1, with D maybe TRBD1 (5 bases). This CDR3 has 15 amino acids. The V gene's germline CDR1 is MNHEY and CDR2 SMNVEV (reference sequence). V shed 0 bases and J shed 2 bases, with 10 bases lying between them. DNA for the CDR3: TGTGCCAGCAGTTTATCGGCGGGGGTTAACACTGAAGCTTTCTTT. It specifies CASSLSAGVNTEAFF.

This clone was observed a few times. The chain is built from TRBV11-2 and TRBJ1-1; D uncertain. CDR3 length equals 12 residues. With 5 bases removed from V and 5 bases from J, the gap between germline ends came to 9 bases. Per germline, CDR1 SGHAT and CDR2 FQNNGV. CDR3 protein: CASSRVWTEAFF. CDR3 nucleotides: TGTGCCAGCAGCCGCGTGTGGACTGAAGCTTTCTTT.

This chain links TRBV7-9 with TRBJ2-3, with 8 positions matching TRBD2. V was pared by 2 bases and J by 2 bases, with 9 bases of the junction left unmatched. The germline V gene encodes CDR1 SEHNR and CDR2 FQNEAQ (reference sequence). The CDR3 is made up of 17 amino acids. The CDR3 sequence is CASSLKASGGSTDTQYF. The CDR3, as DNA: TGTGCCAGCAGCTTAAAAGCCAGCGGGGGCTCCACAGATACGCAGTATTTT.

This chain connects TRBV9 to TRBJ2-2; a weak D match, TRBD2 (6 bases). CDR3 size: 15 residues. Germline loops: CDR1 SGDLS, CDR2 YYNGEE. With 2 bases removed from V and 6 bases from J, the gap between germline ends came to 14 bases. CDR3 amino acids: CASSVLTGGPGELFF. DNA for the CDR3: TGTGCCAGCAGCGTTTTAACTGGAGGGCCCGGGGAGCTGTTTTTT.

V is TRBV27 and J is TRBJ2-7, with D maybe TRBD2 (6 bases). The CDR3 is 14 residues long. Germline values: CDR1 MNHEY, CDR2 SMNVEV (reference sequence). Trimming shortened V by 2 bases and J by 5 bases, and 13 bases separated the two germline ends. DNA of the CDR3: TGTGCCAGCAGTTTAATTGGGGGGTTGCACGAGCAGTACTTC. Translation: CASSLIGGLHEQYF.

The chain couples TRBV2 to TRBJ1-3, with 8 bases identical to TRBD1. This CDR3 is built from 13 residues. The germline CDR1 and CDR2 sequences are SNHLY and FYNNEI. J gave up 4 bases and V 4 bases, and 0 bases lay outside the gene matches. The CDR3 loop is CASSGTGGNTIYF. The DNA of the CDR3 is TGTGCCAGCAGTGGGACAGGGGGAAACACCATATATTTT. The full variable domain, its missing parts supplied by reference TRBV2 and TRBJ1-3, is EPEVTQTPSHQVTQMGQEVILRCVPISNHLYFYWYRQILGQKVEFLVSFYNNEISEKSEIFDDQFSVERPDGSNFTLKIRSTKLEDSAMYFCASSGTGGNTIYFGEGSWLTVV.

This chain joins TRBV30 and TRBJ2-5; 9 nucleotides agree with TRBD1. Germline CDR1 GTSNPN, CDR2 SVGIG (reference sequence). The ends lost 0 bases at V and 1 base at J; junction bases unmatched: 0. CDR3 length: 14 amino acids. Here the CDR3 reads CAWSVTGGQETQYF. DNA for the CDR3: TGTGCCTGGAGTGTGACAGGGGGCCAAGAGACCCAGTACTTC.

V gene TRBV4-3 combines with J gene TRBJ2-7, with D possibly being TRBD1 (5 bases). V lost 1 base and J 7 bases, leaving 20 bases between the germline ends. Looked up from germline, CDR1 is LGHNA and CDR2 is YSLEER. There are 16 residues in the CDR3. In nucleotides, the CDR3 is TGCGCCAGCAGCCAAGGGGCCAGGGCCGGTGTCCCTGAGCAGTACTTC. Its protein product is CASSQGARAGVPEQYF.

The CDR3 region has the DNA TGTGCCAGCAGCCCGGGGACAGGGGGCTACGTAATCTCTGGAAACACCATATATTTT. Translating gives CASSPGTGGYVISGNTIYF. The chain combines TRBV11-2 with TRBJ1-3, with TRBD1 matching 12 bases. V was pared by 5 bases and J by 0 bases, with 11 bases of the junction left unmatched. Per germline, CDR1 SGHAT and CDR2 FQNNGV. CDR3 size: 19 residues.

This clone has a single count. The chain has TRBV5-1 and TRBJ2-6; D is undetermined. This CDR3 comprises 15 residues. Germline CDR1 and CDR2: SGHRS and YFSETQ. Trimming pared 1 base from V and 0 bases from J, leaving 5 bases between. The DNA of the CDR3 is TGCGCCAGCAGCTTGCGGTCCTCTGGGGCCAACGTCCTGACTTTC. Protein: CASSLRSSGANVLTF.

This clone was detected once. The V gene is TRBV5-4, the J gene TRBJ1-4; 7 nucleotides line up with TRBD1. V lost 3 bases to trimming and J lost 7 bases; unmatched junction nucleotides: 3. CDR3 length: 13 residues. Per the germline V gene, CDR1 is SGHNT and CDR2 is YYREEE (reference sequence). This CDR3 is CASSSQGGEKLFF. The CDR3 coding sequence is TGTGCCAGCAGCTCGCAGGGGGGTGAAAAACTGTTTTTT.

The chain is built from TRBV28 and TRBJ2-7; TRBD1 is a possible D gene (7 bases). V shed 6 bases and J shed 4 bases, with 22 bases lying between them. Germline values: CDR1 MDHEN, CDR2 SYDVKM. The CDR3 totals 16 residues. The CDR3 bases are TGTGCCAGCAGCCAAAACGGCGGGGACAGTGAATACGAGCAGTACTTC. Its translation: CASSQNGGDSEYEQYF.

V and J are TRBV19 and TRBJ2-3, with D hard to call. The V gene's germline CDR1 is LNHDA and CDR2 SQIVND (reference sequence). V was cut by 3 bases and J by 0 bases, with 10 bases left in between. This CDR3 has 15 residues. The CDR3 is CASSISALSTDTQYF. The CDR3 nucleotides read TGTGCCAGTAGTATCTCCGCACTTAGCACAGATACGCAGTATTTT.

The chain couples TRBV5-1 to TRBJ1-2, with 7 bases matching TRBD1. From germline, CDR1 is SGHRS and CDR2 YFSETQ. After removal of 0 bases from V and 0 bases from J, the junction contained 2 bases not matched to a gene. This CDR3 is 15 amino acids long. The CDR3 nucleotides are TGCGCCAGCAGCTTGGCCGGGACAGCTAACTATGGCTACACCTTC. Its protein product is CASSLAGTANYGYTF.

A note on this clone: A much larger clone lies one base from this, so it may be a read error. Other DNA sequences from this sample encode an identical CDR3 as well. For the CDR3, the DNA is TGTGCCAGCAGTTTATGGACAGGGGACTACTCACCCCTCCACTTT. This encodes CASSLWTGDYSPLHF. The chain links TRBV28 to TRBJ1-6, with 8 bases identical to TRBD1. V lost 0 bases, J lost 10 bases, and 5 bases stayed unmatched. Germline V gene lookup returns CDR1 MDHEN and CDR2 SYDVKM. The CDR3 is made up of 15 amino acids.

The rearrangement uses TRBV21-1 and TRBJ1-2. TRBV21-1 is tagged as a pseudogene. There are 17 residues in the CDR3. The CDR3 DNA reads as TGTGCCAGCAGCAAACTCAAGACGATAAGGCGGAGCTATGGCTACACCTTC. This codes for CASSKLKTIRRSYGYTF.

V is TRBV9 and J is TRBJ1-1; 7 nucleotides match TRBD1. The J segment lost 1 base and the V segment lost 2 bases, leaving 2 bases of the junction unmatched. This CDR3 region has 14 residues. Germline CDR1 and CDR2: SGDLS and YYNGEE. The CDR3 loop reads CASSVGQTNTEAFF. CDR3 DNA sequence: TGTGCCAGCAGCGTGGGACAGACGAACACTGAAGCTTTCTTT.

The chain carries TRBV19 and TRBJ1-1, with D maybe TRBD1 (5 bases). The CDR3 has 13 residues. Germline CDR1 reads LNHDA; CDR2 reads SQIVND (reference sequence). The ends were cut back, 7 bases at V and 5 bases at J, with 14 bases in the middle. Here the CDR3 DNA reads TGTGCCAGTACCGAAGGGGCCCGGACTGAAGCTTTCTTT. Translation: CASTEGARTEAFF.

This chain joins TRBV4-1 and TRBJ2-7, with 10 bases matching TRBD2. V shed 3 bases and J 4 bases; nucleotides not matched to a gene: 9. From germline, CDR1 is MGHRA and CDR2 YSYEKL. The CDR3 loop spans 16 amino acids. The chain's CDR3 is CASSQFAGLAAYEQYF. The CDR3 nucleotides read TGCGCCAGCAGCCAGTTCGCTGGACTAGCGGCATACGAGCAGTACTTC.

The chain uses TRBV5-1 and TRBJ1-2; a weak D match, TRBD1 (6 bases). V lost 4 bases to trimming and J lost 8 bases, with 15 bases between them. Germline CDR1 reads SGHRS; CDR2 reads YFSETQ. This CDR3 has 13 residues. The CDR3 DNA reads TGCGCCAGCAGCCCAGGCCAGGGGCGAGGCTACACCTTC. It codes for CASSPGQGRGYTF.